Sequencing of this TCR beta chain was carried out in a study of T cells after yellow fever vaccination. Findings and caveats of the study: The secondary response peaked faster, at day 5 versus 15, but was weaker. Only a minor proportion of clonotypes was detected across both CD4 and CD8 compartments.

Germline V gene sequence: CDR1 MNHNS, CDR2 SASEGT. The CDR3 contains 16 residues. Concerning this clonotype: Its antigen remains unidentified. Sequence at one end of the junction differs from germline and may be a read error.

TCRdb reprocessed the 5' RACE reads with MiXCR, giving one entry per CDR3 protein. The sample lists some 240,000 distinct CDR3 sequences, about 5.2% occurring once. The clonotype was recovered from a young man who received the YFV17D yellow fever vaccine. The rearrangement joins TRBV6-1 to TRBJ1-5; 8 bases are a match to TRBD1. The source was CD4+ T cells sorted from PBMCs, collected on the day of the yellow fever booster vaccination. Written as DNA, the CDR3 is TGTGCCAGCATTGAACGGATACAGGGGGTTTCTCAGCCCCAGCATTTT. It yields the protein CASIERIQGVSQPQHF.